The 3 T cell receptor beta chains below were found in one sample sequenced in a study of technical replicates of blood from several donors. Sequenced by immunoSEQ multiplex PCR; TCRdb stores in-frame clones only, minus some. The sample has 65,000 to 85,000 clones; 93% are singletons. The sequenced material came from T cells isolated from PBMCs. The receptor set was obtained from a human donor in good health.

The V gene is TRBV6-1, the J gene TRBJ2-7, with a weak D call TRBD1 (6 bases). This CDR3 spans 10 amino acids. CDR1 MNHNS and CDR2 SASEGT come from the germline V gene. The CDR3 nucleotides are TGTGGGACAGACTCCTACGAGCAGTACTTC. As protein: CGTDSYEQYF.

The J gene is TRBJ2-1, the V gene TRBV13, with TRBD2 matching 13 bases. CDR1 and CDR2 (germline): PRHDT, FYEKMQ (reference sequence). The CDR3 sequence is 15 residues long. V shed 4 bases and J 6 bases; nucleotides not matched to a gene: 3. The CDR3 nucleotides are TGTGCCAGCAGCTATACTAGCGGGAGGGCCAATGAGCAGTTCTTC. Encoded protein: CASSYTSGRANEQFF.

In DNA form, the CDR3 reads TGTGCCAGCAGCGGAGGCCCCTCTGACAGATTACAAGAGACCCAGTACTTC. This gives the protein CASSGGPSDRLQETQYF. The chain recombines TRBV9 with TRBJ2-5; tentative D call: TRBD1 (5 bases). The germline V gene encodes CDR1 SGDLS and CDR2 YYNGEE. CDR3 size: 17 residues. V was shortened by 3 bases and J by 2 bases, with 20 bases between the two germline ends. Full variable domain (remainder filled in from reference TRBV9 and TRBJ2-5): DSGVTQTPKHLITATGQRVTLRCSPRSGDLSVYWYQQSLDQGLQFLIQYYNGEERAKGNILERFSAQQFPDLHSELNLSSLELGDSALYFCASSGGPSDRLQETQYFGPGTRLLVL.